This T cell receptor beta chain was documented in a study of cytomegalovirus exposure and HLA in healthy donors. Overall study context: A preliminary data release comprised tens of millions of unique TCRs obtained from HLA-typed donors. Study-level points and caveats: The investigators catalogued 164 TCR beta chains as cytomegalovirus-associated.

In this sample, this clone turned up a few times. Its antigen is not known. V was shortened by 0 bases and J by 1 base, with 6 bases between the two germline ends. CDR1 is PRHDT, CDR2 FYEKMQ, per germline (reference sequence). This CDR3 has 14 amino acids. It was with 60 Vbeta and 13 Jbeta primers that the PCR ran. The protocol was immunoSEQ multiplex PCR, while the TCRdb copy is restricted to in-frame clones and leaves out a portion. The data hold more than 150,000 clones, with around 80% observed a single time. This chain joins TRBV13 and TRBJ1-1; D perhaps matches TRBD1 (5 bases). The sequenced material came from PBMCs. The clonotype originates from a woman aged 25 to 45 in good health and CMV-seronegative. CDR3 nucleotide sequence: TGTGCCAGCAGCTTAGGCAGGGCGAACACTGAAGCTTTCTTT. Protein product: CASSLGRANTEAFF.